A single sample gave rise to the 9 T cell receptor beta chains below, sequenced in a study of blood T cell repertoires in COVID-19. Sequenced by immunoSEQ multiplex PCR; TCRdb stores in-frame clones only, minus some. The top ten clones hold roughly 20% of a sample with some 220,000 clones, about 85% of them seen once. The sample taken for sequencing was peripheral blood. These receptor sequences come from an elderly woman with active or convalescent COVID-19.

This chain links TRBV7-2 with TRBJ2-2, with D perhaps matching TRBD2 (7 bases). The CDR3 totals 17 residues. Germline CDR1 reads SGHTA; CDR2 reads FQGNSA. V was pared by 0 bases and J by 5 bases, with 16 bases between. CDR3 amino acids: CASSLAAAGAGTGELFF. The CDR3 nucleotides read TGTGCCAGCAGCTTAGCCGCCGCGGGGGCCGGTACCGGGGAGCTGTTTTTT.

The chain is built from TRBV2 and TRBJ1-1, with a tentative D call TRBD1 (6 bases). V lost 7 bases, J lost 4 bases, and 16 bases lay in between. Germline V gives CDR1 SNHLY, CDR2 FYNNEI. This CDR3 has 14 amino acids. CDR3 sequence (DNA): TGTGCCAGCACTAATTTGTTAGGGGGCACTGAAGCTTTCTTT. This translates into CASTNLLGGTEAFF.

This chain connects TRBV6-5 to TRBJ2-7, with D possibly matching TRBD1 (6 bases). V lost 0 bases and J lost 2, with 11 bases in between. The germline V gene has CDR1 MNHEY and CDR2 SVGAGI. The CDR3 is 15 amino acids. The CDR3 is CASSYSGTLTYEQYF. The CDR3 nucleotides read TGTGCCAGCAGTTACTCCGGGACATTGACCTACGAGCAGTACTTC.

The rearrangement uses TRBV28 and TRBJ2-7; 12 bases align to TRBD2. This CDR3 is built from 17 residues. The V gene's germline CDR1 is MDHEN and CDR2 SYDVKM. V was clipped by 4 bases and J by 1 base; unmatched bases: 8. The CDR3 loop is CASSSPGLAGGSYEQYF. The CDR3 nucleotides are TGTGCCAGCAGTTCCCCGGGACTAGCGGGTGGGTCCTACGAGCAGTACTTC.

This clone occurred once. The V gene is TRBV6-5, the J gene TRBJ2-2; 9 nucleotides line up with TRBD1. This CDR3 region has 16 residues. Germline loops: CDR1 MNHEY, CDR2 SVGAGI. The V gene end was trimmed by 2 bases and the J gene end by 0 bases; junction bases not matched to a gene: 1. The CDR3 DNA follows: TGTGCCAGCAGTTACGACAGGGGGACGAACACCGGGGAGCTGTTTTTT. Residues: CASSYDRGTNTGELFF.

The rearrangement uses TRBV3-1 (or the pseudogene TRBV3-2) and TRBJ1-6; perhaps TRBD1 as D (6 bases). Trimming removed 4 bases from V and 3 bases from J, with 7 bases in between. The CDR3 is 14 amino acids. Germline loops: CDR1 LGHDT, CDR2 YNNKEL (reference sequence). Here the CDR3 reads CASSPGVYNSPLHF. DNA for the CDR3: TGTGCCAGCAGCCCAGGGGTCTATAATTCACCCCTCCACTTT.

The CDR3 is CASSLDSGSYNEQFF. The CDR3 nucleotides read TGTGCCAGCAGCTTAGATAGCGGGTCCTACAATGAGCAGTTCTTC. The chain recombines TRBV7-3 with TRBJ2-1; 7 positions match TRBD2. With V trimmed by 2 bases and J by 1 base, 2 bases remained unmatched. The CDR3 has 15 residues. In germline, CDR1 is SGHTA, CDR2 FQGTGA.

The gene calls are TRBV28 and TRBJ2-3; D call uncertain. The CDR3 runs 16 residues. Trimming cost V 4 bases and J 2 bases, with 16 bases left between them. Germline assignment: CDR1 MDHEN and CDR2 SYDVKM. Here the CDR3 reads CASSSPAPGATDTQYF. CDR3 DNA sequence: TGTGCCAGCAGTTCCCCGGCGCCAGGCGCCACAGATACGCAGTATTTT.

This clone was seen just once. DNA for the CDR3: TGTGCCAGCAGTTTTACGACTAGCGGGGCCAAGAAGCAGTTCTTC. Encoded protein: CASSFTTSGAKKQFF. The J gene is TRBJ2-1, the V gene TRBV28; 11 bases map to TRBD2. After removal of 3 bases from V and 11 bases from J, the junction contained 9 bases not matched to a gene. This CDR3 is 15 amino acids long. Germline assignment: CDR1 MDHEN and CDR2 SYDVKM.